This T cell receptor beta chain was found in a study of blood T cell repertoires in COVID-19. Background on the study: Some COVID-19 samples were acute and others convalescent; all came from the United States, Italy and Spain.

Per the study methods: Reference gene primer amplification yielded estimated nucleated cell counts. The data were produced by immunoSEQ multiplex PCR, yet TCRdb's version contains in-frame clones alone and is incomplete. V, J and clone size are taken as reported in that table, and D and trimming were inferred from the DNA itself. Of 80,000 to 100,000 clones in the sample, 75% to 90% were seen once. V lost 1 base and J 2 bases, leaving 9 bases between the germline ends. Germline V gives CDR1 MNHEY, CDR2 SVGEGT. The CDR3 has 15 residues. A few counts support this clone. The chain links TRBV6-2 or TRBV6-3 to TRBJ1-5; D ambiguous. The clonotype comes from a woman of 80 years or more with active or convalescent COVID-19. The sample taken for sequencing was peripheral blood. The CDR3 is CASSYLQAGNQPQHF. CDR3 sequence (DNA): TGTGCCAGCAGTTACTTGCAAGCGGGCAATCAGCCCCAGCATTTT.